This TCR beta chain was captured by sequencing in a study of blood T cell repertoires in COVID-19. This clone came up a few times. Sequencing used immunoSEQ multiplex PCR; TCRdb keeps in-frame clones, though not all of them. The profile shows over 150,000 clones, 70% to 90% of them singletons. V lost 8 bases and J lost 6, with 16 bases in between. Germline assignment: CDR1 MNHEY and CDR2 SVGAGI. The length of the CDR3 is 13 residues. Sequencing was carried out using peripheral blood. The chain couples TRBV6-5 to TRBJ1-2, with D possibly TRBD1 on 6 matching bases. The TCR sequence derives from a woman of 80 years or more with COVID-19, enrolled during active disease. CDR3 coding DNA: TGTGCCAGCCGCCGGACAGCCGGTGATGGCTACACCTTC. It specifies CASRRTAGDGYTF.